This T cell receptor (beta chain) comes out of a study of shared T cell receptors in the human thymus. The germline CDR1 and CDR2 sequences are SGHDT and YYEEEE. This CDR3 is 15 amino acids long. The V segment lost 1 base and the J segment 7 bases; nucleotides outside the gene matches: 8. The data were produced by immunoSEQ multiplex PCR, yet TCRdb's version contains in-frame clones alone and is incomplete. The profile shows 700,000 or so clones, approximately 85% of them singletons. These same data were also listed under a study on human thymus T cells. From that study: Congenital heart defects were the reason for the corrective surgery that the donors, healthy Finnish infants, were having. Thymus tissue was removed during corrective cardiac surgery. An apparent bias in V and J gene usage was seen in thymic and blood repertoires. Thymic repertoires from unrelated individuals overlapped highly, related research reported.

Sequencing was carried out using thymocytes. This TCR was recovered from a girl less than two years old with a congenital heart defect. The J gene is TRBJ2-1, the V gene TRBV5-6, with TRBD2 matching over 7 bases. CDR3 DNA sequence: TGTGCCAGCAGCTTGAGCTGCTCCGGGGGGAATGAGCAGTTCTTC. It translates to CASSLSCSGGNEQFF. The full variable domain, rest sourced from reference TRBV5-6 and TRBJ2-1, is DAGVTQSPTHLIKTRGQQVTLRCSPKSGHDTVSWYQQALGQGPQFIFQYYEEEERQRGNFPDRFSGHQFPNYSSELNVNALLLGDSALYLCASSLSCSGGNEQFFGPGTRLTVL.